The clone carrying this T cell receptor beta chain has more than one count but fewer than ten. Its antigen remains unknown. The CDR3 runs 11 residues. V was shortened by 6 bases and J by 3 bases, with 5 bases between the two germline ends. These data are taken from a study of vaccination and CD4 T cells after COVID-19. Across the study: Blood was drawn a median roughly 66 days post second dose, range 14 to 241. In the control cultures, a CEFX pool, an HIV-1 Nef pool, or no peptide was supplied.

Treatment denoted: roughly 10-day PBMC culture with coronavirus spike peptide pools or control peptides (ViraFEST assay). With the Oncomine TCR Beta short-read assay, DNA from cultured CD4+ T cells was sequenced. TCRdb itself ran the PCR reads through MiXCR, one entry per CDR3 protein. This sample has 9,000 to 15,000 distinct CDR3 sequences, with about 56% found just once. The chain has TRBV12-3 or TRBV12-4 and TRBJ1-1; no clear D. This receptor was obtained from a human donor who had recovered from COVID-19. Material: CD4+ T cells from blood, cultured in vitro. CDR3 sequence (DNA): TGTGCCAGCAGCTCGTACACTGAAGCTTTCTTT. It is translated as CASSSYTEAFF.